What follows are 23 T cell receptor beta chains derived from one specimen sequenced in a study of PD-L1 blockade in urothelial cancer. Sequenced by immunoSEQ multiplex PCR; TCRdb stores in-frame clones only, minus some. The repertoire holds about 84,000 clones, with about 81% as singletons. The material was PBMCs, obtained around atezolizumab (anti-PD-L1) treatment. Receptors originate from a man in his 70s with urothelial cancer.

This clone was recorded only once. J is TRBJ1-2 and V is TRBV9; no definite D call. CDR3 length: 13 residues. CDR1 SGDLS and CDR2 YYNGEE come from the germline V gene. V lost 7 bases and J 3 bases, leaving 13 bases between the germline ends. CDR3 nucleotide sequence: TGTGCCAGCGGCGGTGACGGGTACTATGGCTACACCTTC. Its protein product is CASGGDGYYGYTF.

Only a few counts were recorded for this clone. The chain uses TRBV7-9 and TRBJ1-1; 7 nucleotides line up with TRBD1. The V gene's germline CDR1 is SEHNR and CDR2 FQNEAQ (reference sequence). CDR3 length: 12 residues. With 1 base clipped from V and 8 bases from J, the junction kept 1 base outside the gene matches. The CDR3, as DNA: TGTGCCAGCAGCTTAGAGGACAGGGAAGCTTTCTTT. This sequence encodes CASSLEDREAFF. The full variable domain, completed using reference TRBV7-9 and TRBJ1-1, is DTGVSQNPRHKITKRGQNVTFRCDPISEHNRLYWYRQTLGQGPEFLTYFQNEAQLEKSRLLSDRFSAERPKGSFSTLEIQRTEQGDSAMYLCASSLEDREAFFGQGTRLTVV.

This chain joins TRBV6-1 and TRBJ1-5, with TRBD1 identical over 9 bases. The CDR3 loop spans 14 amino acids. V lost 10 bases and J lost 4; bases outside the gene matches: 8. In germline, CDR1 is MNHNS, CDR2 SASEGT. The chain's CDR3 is CATRRGTGNQPQHF. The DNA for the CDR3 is TGTGCCACCCGACGCGGGACAGGGAATCAGCCCCAGCATTTT.

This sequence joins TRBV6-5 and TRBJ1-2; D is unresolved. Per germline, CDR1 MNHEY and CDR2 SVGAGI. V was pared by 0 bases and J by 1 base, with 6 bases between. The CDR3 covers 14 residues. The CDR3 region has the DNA TGTGCCAGCAGTTACTCGGAGAGTAACTATGGCTACACCTTC. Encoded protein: CASSYSESNYGYTF.

Written as DNA, the CDR3 is TGTGCCAGCAGCCGGACAGGCGATGAAGCTTTCTTT. Amino acid sequence: CASSRTGDEAFF. This chain links TRBV11-3 with TRBJ1-1, with 7 positions matching TRBD1. The V gene's germline CDR1 is SGHNT and CDR2 YENEEA. The CDR3 consists of 12 residues. V lost 5 bases and J lost 7; bases outside the gene matches: 4.

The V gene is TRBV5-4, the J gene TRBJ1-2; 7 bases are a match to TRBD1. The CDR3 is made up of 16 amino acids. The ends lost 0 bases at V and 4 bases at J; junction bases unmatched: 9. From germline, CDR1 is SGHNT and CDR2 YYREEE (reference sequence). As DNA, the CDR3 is TGTGCCAGCAGCTTGGCCCCATTGACAGGGACCTATGGCTACACCTTC. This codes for CASSLAPLTGTYGYTF.

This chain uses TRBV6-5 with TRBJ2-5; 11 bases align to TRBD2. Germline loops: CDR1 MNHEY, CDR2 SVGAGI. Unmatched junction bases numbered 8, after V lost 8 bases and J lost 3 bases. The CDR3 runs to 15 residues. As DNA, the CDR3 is TGTGCCAGCCGGAGGGAGACTAGCGGGGAAGAGACCCAGTACTTC. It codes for CASRRETSGEETQYF.

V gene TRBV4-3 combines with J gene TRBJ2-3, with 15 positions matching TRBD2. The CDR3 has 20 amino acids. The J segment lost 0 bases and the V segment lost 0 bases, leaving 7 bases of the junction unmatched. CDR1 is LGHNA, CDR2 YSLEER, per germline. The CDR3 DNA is TGCGCCAGCAGCCAAGATCGGGGACTAGCGGGGGGTTCTAGCACAGATACGCAGTATTTT. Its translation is CASSQDRGLAGGSSTDTQYF.

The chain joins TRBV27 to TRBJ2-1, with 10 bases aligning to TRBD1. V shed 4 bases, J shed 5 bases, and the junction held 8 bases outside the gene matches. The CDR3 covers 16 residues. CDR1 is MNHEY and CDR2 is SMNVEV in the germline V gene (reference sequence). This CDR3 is CASSSYGTGVNNEQFF. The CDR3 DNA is TGTGCCAGCAGTTCATACGGGACAGGGGTCAACAATGAGCAGTTCTTC.

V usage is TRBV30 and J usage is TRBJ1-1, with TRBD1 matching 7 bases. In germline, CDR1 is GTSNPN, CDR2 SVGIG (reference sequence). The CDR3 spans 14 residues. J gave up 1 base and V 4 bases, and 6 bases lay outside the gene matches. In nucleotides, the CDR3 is TGTGCCTGGACCTCGGGACAGCCGAACACTGAAGCTTTCTTT. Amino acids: CAWTSGQPNTEAFF. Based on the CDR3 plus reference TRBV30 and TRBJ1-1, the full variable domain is SQTIHQWPATLVQPVGSPLSLECTVEGTSNPNLYWYRQAAGRGLQLLFYSVGIGQISSEVPQNLSASRPQDRQFILSSKKLLLSDSGFYLCAWTSGQPNTEAFFGQGTRLTVV.

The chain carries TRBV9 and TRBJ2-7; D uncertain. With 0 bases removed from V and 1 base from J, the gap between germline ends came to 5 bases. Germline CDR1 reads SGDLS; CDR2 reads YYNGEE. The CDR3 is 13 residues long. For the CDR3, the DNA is TGTGCCAGCAGCGTAGGAGCTTCCTACGAGCAGTACTTC. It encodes CASSVGASYEQYF.

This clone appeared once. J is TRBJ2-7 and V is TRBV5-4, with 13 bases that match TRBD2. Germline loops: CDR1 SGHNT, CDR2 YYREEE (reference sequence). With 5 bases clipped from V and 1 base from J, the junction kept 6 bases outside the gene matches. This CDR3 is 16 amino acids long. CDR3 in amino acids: CASSHGTSGASYEQYF. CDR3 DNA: TGTGCCAGCAGTCACGGGACTAGCGGGGCTTCCTACGAGCAGTACTTC.

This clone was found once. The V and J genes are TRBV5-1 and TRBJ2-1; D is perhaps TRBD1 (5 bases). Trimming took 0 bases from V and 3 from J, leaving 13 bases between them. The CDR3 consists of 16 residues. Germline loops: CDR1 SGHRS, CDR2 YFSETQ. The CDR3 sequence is CASSLEGRTIYNEQFF. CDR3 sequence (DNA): TGCGCCAGCAGCTTGGAGGGCAGGACAATCTACAATGAGCAGTTCTTC.

DNA for the CDR3: TGTGCCAGCAGTCCCGTGGGGGGGGTTAACACTGAAGCTTTCTTT. The encoded protein is CASSPVGGVNTEAFF. This chain joins TRBV6-5 and TRBJ1-1; TRBD1 is a possible D gene (5 bases). Germline V lookup: CDR1 MNHEY, CDR2 SVGAGI. CDR3 length equals 15 residues. V lost 5 bases and J lost 2, with 15 bases in between.

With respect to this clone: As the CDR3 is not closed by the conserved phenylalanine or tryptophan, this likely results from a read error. The CDR3 sequence: CASSHGQGGNSPLHL. CDR3 nucleotides: TGTGCCAGCAGCCACGGACAGGGCGGTAATTCACCCCTCCACCTT. V and J are TRBV13 and TRBJ1-6; 8 bases agree with TRBD1. CDR1 is PRHDT and CDR2 is FYEKMQ in the germline V gene (reference sequence). CDR3 length: 15 residues. V lost 5 bases, J lost 6 bases, and 6 bases stayed unmatched.

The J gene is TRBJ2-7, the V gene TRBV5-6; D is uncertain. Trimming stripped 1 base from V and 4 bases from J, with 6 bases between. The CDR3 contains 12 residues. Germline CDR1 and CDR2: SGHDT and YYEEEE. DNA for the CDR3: TGTGCCAGCAGCTTGAACAGATACGAGCAGTACTTC. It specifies CASSLNRYEQYF.

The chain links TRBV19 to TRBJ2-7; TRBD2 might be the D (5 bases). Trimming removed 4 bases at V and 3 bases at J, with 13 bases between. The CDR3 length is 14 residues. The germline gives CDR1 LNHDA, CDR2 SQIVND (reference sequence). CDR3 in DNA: TGTGCCAGTAGTACCACGGGAACCAACTACGAGCAGTACTTC. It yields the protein CASSTTGTNYEQYF. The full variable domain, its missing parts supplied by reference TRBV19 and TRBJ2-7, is DGGITQSPKYLFRKEGQNVTLSCEQNLNHDAMYWYRQDPGQGLRLIYYSQIVNDFQKGDIAEGYSVSREKKESFPLTVTSAQKNPTAFYLCASSTTGTNYEQYFGPGTRLTVT.

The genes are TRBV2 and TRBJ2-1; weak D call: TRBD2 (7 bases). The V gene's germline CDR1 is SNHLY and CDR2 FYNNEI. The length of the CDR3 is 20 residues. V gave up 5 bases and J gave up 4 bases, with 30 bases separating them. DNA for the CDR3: TGTGCCAGCAGTCGGGGGGACGGGGAAATAGACAGGCACGATTACAATGAGCAGTTCTTC. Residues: CASSRGDGEIDRHDYNEQFF.

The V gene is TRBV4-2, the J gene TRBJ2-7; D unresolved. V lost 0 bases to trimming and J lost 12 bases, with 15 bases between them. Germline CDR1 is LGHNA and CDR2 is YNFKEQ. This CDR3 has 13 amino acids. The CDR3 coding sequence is TGTGCCAGCAGCCAAGATCTCGGCGGAACTCTGTACTTC. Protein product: CASSQDLGGTLYF.

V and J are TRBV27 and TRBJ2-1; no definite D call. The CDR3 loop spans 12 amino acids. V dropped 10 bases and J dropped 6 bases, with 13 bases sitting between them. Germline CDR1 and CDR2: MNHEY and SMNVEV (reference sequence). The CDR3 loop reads CATLRPGNEQFF. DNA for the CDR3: TGTGCCACCCTCCGTCCGGGCAATGAGCAGTTCTTC.

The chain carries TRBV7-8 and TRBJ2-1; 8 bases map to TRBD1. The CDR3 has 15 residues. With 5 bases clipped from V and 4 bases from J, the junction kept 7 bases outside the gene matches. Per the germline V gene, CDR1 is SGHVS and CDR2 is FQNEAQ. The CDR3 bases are TGTGCCAGCAGCCCAGACAGGGGCGAATACAATGAGCAGTTCTTC. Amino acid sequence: CASSPDRGEYNEQFF.

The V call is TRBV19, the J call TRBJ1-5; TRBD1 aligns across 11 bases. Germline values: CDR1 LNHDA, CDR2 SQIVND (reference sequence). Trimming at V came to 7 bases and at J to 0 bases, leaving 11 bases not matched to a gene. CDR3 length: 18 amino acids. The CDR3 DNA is TGTGCCAGTACCACTGGACAGGGGGCTGCTTATAGCAATCAGCCCCAGCATTTT. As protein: CASTTGQGAAYSNQPQHF.

Here the CDR3 reads CASGGKTGEHGDTQYF. The CDR3 DNA sequence: TGTGCTAGTGGCGGGAAGACAGGGGAGCATGGAGATACGCAGTATTTT. The chain is built from TRBV12-5 and TRBJ2-3; TRBD1 matches at 8 bases. The junction had 13 bases not matched to a gene; V was cut back by 6 bases and J by 5 bases. This CDR3 has 16 amino acids. CDR1 LGHNT and CDR2 FRNRAP come from the germline V gene.